This paragraph covers one T cell receptor beta chain sequence. No antigen is known for it. Researchers tagged individual cDNA molecules with unique molecular identifiers. TCRdb re-analysed the 5' RACE reads in MiXCR, keeping a single row per CDR3 protein. The sample lists more than 25,000 distinct CDR3 sequences; about 5.7% were seen once. The data were taken from a study of early T cells in non-severe SARS-CoV-2 infection. The wider study: Sequencing of unsorted whole blood was done on bulk RNA, leaving chains unpaired.

General study results and limits: Anti-spike CD8 responses were favored in VDJdb matching, and private and CD4 specificities were missed.

This TCR derives from an adult who was a healthcare worker with PCR-confirmed SARS-CoV-2 infection or an uninfected control (not recorded which). What was sequenced was whole blood.

CDR3 amino acids: CASSYSQAYYGYTF. The CDR3 DNA sequence: TGTGCCAGCAGTTACTCTCAGGCCTACTATGGCTACACCTTC. The genes are TRBV6-6 and TRBJ1-2; D remains unclear. The CDR3 runs to 14 residues. The V end lost 0 bases, the J end lost 3 bases, and 8 bases lay between the germline ends. CDR1 is MNHNY and CDR2 is SVGAGI in the germline V gene (reference sequence).